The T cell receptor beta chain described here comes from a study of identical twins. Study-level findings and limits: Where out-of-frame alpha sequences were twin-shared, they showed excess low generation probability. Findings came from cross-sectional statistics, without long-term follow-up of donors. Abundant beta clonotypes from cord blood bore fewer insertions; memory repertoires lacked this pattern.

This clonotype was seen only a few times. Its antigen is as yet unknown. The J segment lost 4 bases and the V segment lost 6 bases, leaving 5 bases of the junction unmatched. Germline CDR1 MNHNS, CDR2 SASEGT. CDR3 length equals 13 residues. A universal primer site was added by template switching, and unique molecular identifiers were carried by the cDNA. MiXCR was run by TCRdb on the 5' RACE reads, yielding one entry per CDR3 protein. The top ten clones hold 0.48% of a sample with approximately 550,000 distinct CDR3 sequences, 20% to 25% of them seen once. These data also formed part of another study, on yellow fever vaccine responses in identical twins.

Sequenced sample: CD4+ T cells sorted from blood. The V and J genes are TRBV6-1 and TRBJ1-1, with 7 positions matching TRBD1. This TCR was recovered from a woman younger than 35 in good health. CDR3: CASRDGTATEAFF. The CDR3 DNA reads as TGTGCCAGCAGGGACGGGACAGCCACTGAAGCTTTCTTT.